One sample yielded the 19 T cell receptor beta chains listed below, sequenced in a study of blood T cell repertoires in COVID-19. Assay used: immunoSEQ multiplex PCR; TCRdb lists only in-frame clones, some missing. Found here are about 200,000 clones, approximately 90% of them singletons; the top ten hold approximately 0.5%. The specimen sequenced was peripheral blood. The receptors were sampled from a man between 45 and 60 years old with acute or convalescent COVID-19.

The J gene is TRBJ1-1, the V gene TRBV7-2; the D is unclear. This CDR3 has 13 residues. V was pared by 1 base and J by 6 bases, with 9 bases between. Germline lookup yields CDR1 SGHTA and CDR2 FQGNSA. The CDR3 here is CASSLGLLPEAFF. In nucleotides, the CDR3 is TGTGCCAGCAGCTTAGGATTACTCCCTGAAGCTTTCTTT.

A note on this clone: An end of the junction does not agree with germline; a read error may underlie this. V is TRBV7-7 and J is TRBJ2-1; TRBD2 matches at 12 bases. The CDR3 length is 15 residues. Germline V gives CDR1 SSHAT, CDR2 FNYEAQ (reference sequence). CDR3 loop: CASSRTSGAYNEQFF. The DNA for the CDR3 is TGTGCTAGCAGCCGGACTAGCGGGGCCTACAATGAGCAGTTCTTC.

The rearrangement uses TRBV6-5 and TRBJ2-1; TRBD2 is a possible D gene (6 bases). Germline lookup yields CDR1 MNHEY and CDR2 SVGAGI. CDR3 length: 13 residues. Deletions cut 6 bases from V and 5 bases from J, with 11 bases between. The CDR3 bases are TGTGCCAGCAGACGTAGCGGTAACAATGAGCAGTTCTTC. Translated: CASRRSGNNEQFF.

The J gene is TRBJ1-2, the V gene TRBV3-1 (or the pseudogene TRBV3-2); D not certain. V lost 7 bases, J lost 1 base, and 16 bases lay in between. This CDR3 has 15 amino acids. Germline values: CDR1 LGHDT, CDR2 YNNKEL (reference sequence). CDR3 protein: CASTHDLTGNYGYTF. DNA of the CDR3: TGTGCCAGCACCCACGACCTTACGGGTAACTATGGCTACACCTTC.

The rearrangement links TRBV30 to TRBJ1-3; D is undetermined. The CDR3 extends over 14 amino acids. Germline CDR1 and CDR2: GTSNPN and SVGIG (reference sequence). The V gene lost 5 bases and the J gene lost 3 bases, with 14 bases spanning the gap. The CDR3 DNA reads as TGTGCCTGGGGACTAAGCGGTGGTGGAAACACCATATATTTT. Encoded protein: CAWGLSGGGNTIYF.

The V and J genes are TRBV28 and TRBJ1-4, with D possibly matching TRBD1 (5 bases). The germline V gene encodes CDR1 MDHEN and CDR2 SYDVKM. The CDR3 extends over 17 amino acids. V lost 4 bases and J lost 7, with 22 bases in between. The CDR3 DNA follows: TGTGCCAGCAGTTCGGGTTCGGGGGGAGACACGGGTGAAAAACTGTTTTTT. This sequence encodes CASSSGSGGDTGEKLFF.

V is TRBV7-8 and J is TRBJ1-2; 8 bases match TRBD1. V shed 5 bases, J shed 3 bases, and the junction held 8 bases outside the gene matches. CDR3 length: 15 residues. Germline CDR1 and CDR2: SGHVS and FQNEAQ. In DNA, the CDR3 is TGTGCCAGCAGCCCCGGGACAGGACTTGACTATGGCTACACCTTC. This translates into CASSPGTGLDYGYTF.

The V call is TRBV28, the J call TRBJ2-3; TRBD2 might be the D (6 bases). Germline lookup yields CDR1 MDHEN and CDR2 SYDVKM. The CDR3 spans 13 residues. V lost 3 bases and J 5 bases, leaving 9 bases between the germline ends. CDR3 sequence reads: CASSFLARDTQYF. The DNA of the CDR3 is TGTGCCAGCAGTTTCCTAGCGAGAGATACGCAGTATTTT.

The chain combines TRBV10-3 with TRBJ2-5; the D gene is possibly TRBD1 (5 bases). The CDR3 sequence is 14 residues long. Germline V gene lookup returns CDR1 ENHRY and CDR2 SYGVKD. V was clipped by 4 bases and J by 1 base, with 10 bases between them. The CDR3 DNA reads as TGTGCCATCAGTGCGGACACACTCCAAGAGACCCAGTACTTC. It codes for CAISADTLQETQYF.

A few counts support this clone. This sequence joins TRBV14 and TRBJ2-1, with 9 bases that match TRBD2. There are 18 residues in the CDR3. J was trimmed by 0 bases and V by 3 bases; bases with no gene match: 9. The germline V gene has CDR1 SGHDN and CDR2 FVKESK. CDR3 in amino acids: CASSQSLQLAGSYNEQFF. The CDR3 region has the DNA TGTGCCAGCAGCCAGTCCCTTCAACTAGCGGGCTCCTACAATGAGCAGTTCTTC.

The gene calls are TRBV7-2 and TRBJ1-1; tentative D call: TRBD1 (5 bases). Germline lookup yields CDR1 SGHTA and CDR2 FQGNSA. The V end lost 2 bases, the J end lost 5 bases, and 12 bases lay between the germline ends. The CDR3 covers 14 residues. The CDR3 DNA follows: TGTGCCAGCAGCTTAACGCGGGGGGTTACTGAAGCTTTCTTT. Encoded protein: CASSLTRGVTEAFF.

The genes are TRBV2 and TRBJ1-1; tentatively, D is TRBD1 (6 bases). Germline V gene data show CDR1 as SNHLY and CDR2 as FYNNEI. With 5 bases removed from V and 11 bases from J, the gap between germline ends came to 18 bases. The CDR3 runs 13 residues. CDR3 loop: CASSSTGSGGAFF. The CDR3 coding sequence is TGTGCCAGCAGTTCGACAGGATCGGGAGGGGCTTTCTTT.

The rearrangement uses TRBV4-2 and TRBJ2-2; 8 bases fit TRBD2. The CDR3 covers 16 residues. With 0 bases clipped from V and 5 bases from J, the junction kept 5 bases outside the gene matches. Germline CDR1 and CDR2: LGHNA and YNFKEQ. The CDR3 sequence is CASSQERTGGTGELFF. The CDR3 coding sequence is TGTGCCAGCAGCCAAGAGAGGACGGGAGGGACCGGGGAGCTGTTTTTT.

The count of this clone is one. CDR3 sequence (DNA): TGTGCCAGTAGTATCATAGGCGGCTCGGCCCGAACTGAAGCTTTCTTT. This encodes CASSIIGGSARTEAFF. The gene calls are TRBV19 and TRBJ1-1, with D hard to call. Between the trimmed V and J ends, which lost 3 bases and 5 bases, there was a span of 19 bases. This CDR3 is 16 amino acids long. In germline, CDR1 is LNHDA, CDR2 SQIVND (reference sequence).

V is TRBV10-2 and J is TRBJ1-4, with D possibly being TRBD1 (6 bases). V gave up 8 bases and J gave up 4 bases, with 11 bases separating them. This CDR3 is built from 13 residues. Germline CDR1 reads WSHSY; CDR2 reads SAAADI. DNA of the CDR3: TGCGCCAGCGCGAGGGGGATTAATGAAAAACTGTTTTTT. As protein: CASARGINEKLFF.

The chain recombines TRBV10-3 with TRBJ1-5; 8 nucleotides line up with TRBD1. The V and J ends lost 4 bases and 5 bases, in that order; junction bases with no gene match: 4. The length of the CDR3 is 14 residues. In germline, CDR1 is ENHRY, CDR2 SYGVKD. CDR3 nucleotides: TGTGCCATCAGTGCAGACAGGGGCTATCAGCCCCAGCATTTT. This gives the protein CAISADRGYQPQHF.

This clone was counted a single time. The chain joins TRBV6-5 to TRBJ2-7, with a tentative D call TRBD1 (5 bases). The CDR3 is 12 residues long. Germline V CDR1 and CDR2: MNHEY, SVGAGI. V was shortened by 7 bases and J by 3 bases, with 10 bases between the two germline ends. The CDR3 sequence is CASTRQYYEQYF. The CDR3 DNA follows: TGTGCCAGCACCCGACAGTACTACGAGCAGTACTTC.

This clone was recorded once. This chain uses TRBV30 with TRBJ2-5; D might be TRBD1 (6 bases). Per germline, CDR1 GTSNPN and CDR2 SVGIG (reference sequence). Trimming removed 3 bases from V and 4 bases from J, with 12 bases in between. The CDR3 sequence is 13 residues long. CDR3 sequence: CAWSTGLGETQYF. CDR3 nucleotide sequence: TGTGCCTGGAGCACAGGGTTGGGAGAGACCCAGTACTTC.

The chain joins TRBV19 to TRBJ1-2, with D unclear. The V end lost 5 bases, the J end lost 4 bases, and 17 bases lay between the germline ends. The CDR3 is made up of 15 amino acids. Germline assignment: CDR1 LNHDA and CDR2 SQIVND (reference sequence). The CDR3 is CASSPQILDSYGYTF. CDR3 bases: TGTGCCAGTAGTCCACAGATACTGGATTCCTATGGCTACACCTTC.